This entry lists 24 T cell receptor beta chains sequenced from one sample in a study of OX40 agonist ivuxolimab in advanced cancers. This table comes from immunoSEQ multiplex PCR, and its TCRdb copy is limited to in-frame clones, with some not included. Among some 22,000 clones listed, around 87% were seen once. Sample: CD4+ or CD8+ T cells sorted from blood, taken in a trial of the OX40 agonist ivuxolimab. These TCRs come from an adult with an advanced solid tumor such as melanoma, head and neck, liver or kidney cancer.

The chain combines TRBV5-4 with TRBJ2-5, with D tentatively TRBD2 (6 bases). CDR3 length: 15 amino acids. Trimming left V 4 bases short and J 1 base short, with 14 bases between. The germline V gene encodes CDR1 SGHNT and CDR2 YYREEE (reference sequence). CDR3 nucleotide sequence: TGTGCCAGCAGCCCTAGGAGGGGCTTCCAAGAGACCCAGTACTTC. Its translation: CASSPRRGFQETQYF. Full variable domain (missing parts from reference TRBV5-4 and TRBJ2-5): ETGVTQSPTHLIKTRGQQVTLRCSSQSGHNTVSWYQQALGQGPQFIFQYYREEENGRGNFPPRFSGLQFPNYSSELNVNALELDDSALYLCASSPRRGFQETQYFGPGTRLLVL.

The genes are TRBV5-1 and TRBJ1-2; 10 nucleotides agree with TRBD1. The germline V gene encodes CDR1 SGHRS and CDR2 YFSETQ. V shed 0 bases, J shed 3 bases, and the junction held 11 bases outside the gene matches. The CDR3 is made up of 18 amino acids. The CDR3 nucleotides read TGCGCCAGCAGCTTGGGGTCGGGACAGGGGATTTCTTACTATGGCTACACCTTC. This sequence encodes CASSLGSGQGISYYGYTF.

As concerns this clone: The junction shows a germline mismatch at one end, possibly a read error. The rearrangement uses TRBV30 and TRBJ1-5; D not resolved. This CDR3 is built from 13 residues. Germline V gene data show CDR1 as GTSNPN and CDR2 as SVGIG (reference sequence). As DNA, the CDR3 is TGTGCCTGGAGTGTCGCAATCAATCGGCCCCAGCATTTT. Amino acid sequence: CAWSVAINRPQHF. Variable domain in full (rest from reference TRBV30 and TRBJ1-5): SQTIHQWPATLVQPVGSPLSLECTVEGTSNPNLYWYRQAAGRGLQLLFYSVGIGQISSEVPQNLSASRPQDRQFILSSKKLLLSDSGFYLCAWSVAINRPQHFGDGTRLSIL.

The rearrangement joins TRBV4-1 to TRBJ2-2, with 10 bases that match TRBD2. The CDR3 spans 16 residues. The V gene end was trimmed by 4 bases and the J gene end by 6 bases; junction bases not matched to a gene: 8. From germline, CDR1 is MGHRA and CDR2 YSYEKL. In DNA, the CDR3 is TGCGCCAGCAGCCTGTCTAGCGGGGGTAGGGCCGGGGAGCTGTTTTTT. Translating it yields CASSLSSGGRAGELFF.

The V and J genes are TRBV7-9 and TRBJ2-7; D might be TRBD1 (6 bases). Trimming removed 5 bases from V and 0 bases from J, with 11 bases in between. Germline V gene data show CDR1 as SEHNR and CDR2 as FQNEAQ (reference sequence). The CDR3 sequence is 14 residues long. The CDR3 loop is CASSLQGHSYEQYF. The CDR3 DNA reads TGTGCCAGCAGCCTACAGGGCCACTCCTACGAGCAGTACTTC. The full variable domain, in which reference TRBV7-9 and TRBJ2-7 provide the parts outside the CDR3, is DTGVSQNPRHKITKRGQNVTFRCDPISEHNRLYWYRQTLGQGPEFLTYFQNEAQLEKSRLLSDRFSAERPKGSFSTLEIQRTEQGDSAMYLCASSLQGHSYEQYFGPGTRLTVT.

The chain joins TRBV18 to TRBJ2-7; a weak D match, TRBD1 (7 bases). The V gene lost 2 bases and the J gene lost 2 bases, with 16 bases spanning the gap. CDR1 and CDR2 from the germline V gene are KGHSH and LQKENI. CDR3 size: 16 residues. CDR3 region: CASSPFGGQLPYEQYF. The CDR3 DNA is TGTGCCAGCTCACCATTCGGGGGACAGTTACCCTACGAGCAGTACTTC.

The chain uses TRBV7-9 and TRBJ1-1, with D maybe TRBD1 (5 bases). Germline V lookup: CDR1 SEHNR, CDR2 FQNEAQ (reference sequence). Trimming removed 11 bases at V and 5 bases at J, with 12 bases between. This CDR3 comprises 11 residues. For the CDR3, the DNA is TGTGCCTCCGGGGGAGAGACTGAAGCTTTCTTT. Encoded protein: CASGGETEAFF.

This chain links TRBV5-6 with TRBJ2-7, with D possibly being TRBD2 (5 bases). Per germline, CDR1 SGHDT and CDR2 YYEEEE. The CDR3 totals 14 residues. V was trimmed by 4 bases and J by 2 bases, leaving 13 bases between them. CDR3 sequence: CASSLRLRAYEQYF. CDR3 DNA sequence: TGTGCCAGCAGCCTACGACTAAGGGCCTACGAGCAGTACTTC.

The chain has TRBV6-6 and TRBJ1-5; 8 bases are a match to TRBD1. After removal of 2 bases from V and 6 bases from J, the junction contained 6 bases not matched to a gene. The CDR3 is 15 residues long. From germline, CDR1 is MNHNY and CDR2 SVGAGI (reference sequence). CDR3 loop: CASSYNSRGPQPQHF. The CDR3 DNA reads as TGTGCCAGCAGTTACAATTCCAGGGGGCCTCAGCCCCAGCATTTT.

CDR3 DNA: TGTGCCAGCAGTGATGCAGCGGGGGGGCCAGATACGCAGTATTTT. It yields the protein CASSDAAGGPDTQYF. J is TRBJ2-3 and V is TRBV6-1, with 10 bases lining up with TRBD2. Germline V lookup: CDR1 MNHNS, CDR2 SASEGT. V was pared by 3 bases and J by 4 bases, with 4 bases of the junction left unmatched. This CDR3 is 15 amino acids long.

V and J are TRBV5-4 and TRBJ2-2; the D gene is possibly TRBD2 (5 bases). The CDR3 consists of 13 residues. Looked up from germline, CDR1 is SGHNT and CDR2 is YYREEE (reference sequence). Trimming stripped 2 bases from V and 6 bases from J, with 8 bases between. The CDR3 DNA is TGTGCCAGCAGCTTCTCGGAGGCCGGGGAGCTGTTTTTT. It encodes CASSFSEAGELFF.

Only one count was recorded for this clone. The V gene is TRBV27, the J gene TRBJ1-6; possible D gene TRBD1, 5 bases. This CDR3 has 15 amino acids. From germline, CDR1 is MNHEY and CDR2 SMNVEV (reference sequence). The V end was cut by 5 bases, the J end by 10 bases, with 18 bases between. DNA of the CDR3: TGTGCCAGCAGTCTGGGCCTGGGACCTGAGTCACCCCTCCACTTT. This encodes CASSLGLGPESPLHF.

The V and J genes are TRBV5-8 and TRBJ1-2, with unresolved D. The V and J ends lost 4 bases and 7 bases respectively, with 11 bases between them. The CDR3 spans 12 residues. Germline CDR1 is SGHTS and CDR2 is YDEGEE. The CDR3 loop is CASSPEVLGYTF. As DNA, the CDR3 is TGTGCCAGCAGCCCGGAGGTCCTTGGCTACACCTTC.

The rearrangement uses TRBV6-6 and TRBJ2-7, with TRBD2 as a possible D gene (6 bases). CDR3 size: 13 residues. Germline assignment: CDR1 MNHNY and CDR2 SVGAGI (reference sequence). Trimming pared 2 bases from V and 6 bases from J, leaving 11 bases between. The CDR3, as DNA: TGTGCCAGCAGTTACCCCGGAGGGCCCGAGCAGTACTTC. Translation: CASSYPGGPEQYF.

This chain links TRBV5-6 with TRBJ2-5; D is ambiguous. Germline CDR1 SGHDT, CDR2 YYEEEE. The CDR3 contains 13 residues. Trimming pared 2 bases from V and 0 bases from J, leaving 5 bases between. The CDR3 nucleotides are TGTGCCAGCAGCTTTGAGTACCAAGAGACCCAGTACTTC. It encodes CASSFEYQETQYF.

J is TRBJ1-1 and V is TRBV7-9; D remains ambiguous. This CDR3 is built from 12 residues. In germline, CDR1 is SEHNR, CDR2 FQNEAQ (reference sequence). V was trimmed by 2 bases and J by 2 bases, leaving 3 bases between them. The chain's CDR3 is CASSLSNTEAFF. The CDR3 DNA sequence: TGTGCCAGCAGCTTAAGTAACACTGAAGCTTTCTTT.

The chain has TRBV30 and TRBJ1-1; TRBD1 might be the D (6 bases). The CDR3 loop spans 16 amino acids. Germline V gives CDR1 GTSNPN, CDR2 SVGIG (reference sequence). Trimming took off 2 bases at V and 4 bases at J, with 20 bases between the two ends. DNA for the CDR3: TGTGCCTGGAGTCCCCCGGGGGCAGGTTTCGCCACTGAAGCTTTCTTT. It translates to CAWSPPGAGFATEAFF.

V is TRBV7-9 and J is TRBJ2-5; D is possibly TRBD2 (7 bases). Germline assignment: CDR1 SEHNR and CDR2 FQNEAQ (reference sequence). The CDR3 runs to 16 residues. The V end lost 5 bases, the J end lost 1 base, and 17 bases lay between the germline ends. The CDR3 loop reads CASSHPPGGRQETQYF. The CDR3 nucleotides read TGTGCCAGCAGCCATCCCCCCGGGGGGCGCCAAGAGACCCAGTACTTC.

This clone is medium-sized by share. The chain couples TRBV29-1 to TRBJ2-5; 10 nucleotides agree with TRBD2. Germline trimming cut 6 bases from V and 5 bases from J; bases unmatched to any gene: 6. This CDR3 is 13 amino acids long. Germline lookup yields CDR1 SQVTM and CDR2 ANQGSEA. CDR3 DNA: TGCAGCGTGCCTAGCGGGGGTTGGGAGACCCAGTACTTC. This gives the protein CSVPSGGWETQYF.

In this sample, this clone turned up a few times. This chain joins TRBV30 and TRBJ1-5; D possibly corresponds to TRBD1 (5 bases). Trimming took 5 bases from V and 8 from J, leaving 16 bases between them. Per germline, CDR1 GTSNPN and CDR2 SVGIG (reference sequence). This CDR3 contains 13 residues. CDR3 protein: CAWSRDPREPQHF. The CDR3 DNA follows: TGTGCCTGGTCCCGGGACCCTAGAGAGCCCCAGCATTTT.

The J gene is TRBJ2-7, the V gene TRBV2; D ambiguous. V was trimmed by 3 bases and J by 2 bases, leaving 11 bases between them. From germline, CDR1 is SNHLY and CDR2 FYNNEI. The CDR3 length is 14 residues. CDR3 protein: CASSDGPPPYEQYF. DNA for the CDR3: TGTGCCAGCAGTGACGGGCCCCCCCCCTACGAGCAGTACTTC.

This clone has more than one count but fewer than ten. V is TRBV11-2 and J is TRBJ2-7, with a weak D call TRBD1 (6 bases). The CDR3 length is 14 residues. Per germline, CDR1 SGHAT and CDR2 FQNNGV. The V and J ends lost 6 bases and 4 bases respectively, with 16 bases between them. CDR3 bases: TGTGCCAGCAGTTCCACAGGGAACAAATACGAGCAGTACTTC. Translation gives CASSSTGNKYEQYF.

V usage is TRBV6-4 and J usage is TRBJ2-5, with a possible D match to TRBD2 (6 bases). The CDR3 is made up of 14 amino acids. Between the trimmed V and J ends, which lost 0 bases and 1 base, there was a span of 6 bases. From germline, CDR1 is MRHNA and CDR2 SNTAGT. CDR3 region: CASSDSAGQETQYF. The CDR3 DNA is TGTGCCAGCAGTGACTCAGCGGGCCAAGAGACCCAGTACTTC.

This clone is labeled as medium-sized. This chain joins TRBV6-4 and TRBJ2-2, with TRBD1 matching 8 bases. From germline, CDR1 is MRHNA and CDR2 SNTAGT. The V gene end was trimmed by 2 bases and the J gene end by 4 bases; junction bases not matched to a gene: 0. The CDR3 runs to 14 residues. The CDR3 DNA is TGTGCCAGCAGTGACGGACAGGGCACCGGGGAGCTGTTTTTT. It encodes CASSDGQGTGELFF.